The text below deals with one TCR beta chain. What it recognizes is unknown. Libraries were made from TCR beta cDNA, and they carried unique molecular identifiers. Input populations of about 1 to 11 million T cells gave rise to 500,000 or so cDNA molecules. TCRdb ran MiXCR on the PCR reads and lists one entry per CDR3 protein. Altogether approximately 690,000 distinct CDR3 sequences are present, approximately 59% being singletons, with the ten largest covering 10% to 12%. Germline V gives CDR1 SGHRS, CDR2 YFSETQ. This CDR3 region has 15 residues. Trimming cost V 2 bases and J 5 bases; bases outside gene matches: 5. These data originate in a study of post-analysis software for immune sequencing data. Overall study results and limits: Roughly five TRBV segments, including TRBV5-6, TRBV5-1 and TRBV20-1, were more frequent in patients than controls. Samples from a shared batch, those prepared together, strongly co-clustered by F measure. For normalized Chao1 diversity, multiple sclerosis patients scored significantly lower than controls did.

The sample consisted of blood. This clonotype was sampled from a girl between 2 and 10 years old with multiple sclerosis. The V gene is TRBV5-1, the J gene TRBJ2-5; TRBD2 aligns across 11 bases. CDR3 loop: CASSFGTSGGETQYF. The CDR3 DNA follows: TGCGCCAGCAGCTTTGGGACTAGCGGAGGGGAGACCCAGTACTTC.